These T cell receptor beta chains were read from a single sample in a study of Ad26.COV2.S vaccination and SARS-CoV-2 variants. Generated by immunoSEQ multiplex PCR, the TCRdb table keeps only in-frame clones and is missing some. Among just under 250,000 clones listed, roughly 90% were seen once. This specimen consisted of peripheral blood, obtained in a trial of Ad26.COV2.S vaccine versus placebo. These receptors were taken from a person aged 18-65 years who received the Ad26.COV2.S COVID-19 vaccine or a placebo. The CDR3 runs from the conserved cysteine through the conserved F or W. A D gene is named only where the DNA matches it firmly.

j_call | d_call | v_call | cdr3_aa
TRBJ2-3 | NA | TRBV24-1 | CATSAWDLSRGTDTQYF
TRBJ1-2 | NA | TRBV5-6 | CASSLREDYGYTF
TRBJ2-7 | NA | TRBV29-1 | CSVVGQTYEQYF
TRBJ2-7 | TRBD1 | TRBV5-1 | CASSIRDSSYEQYF
TRBJ2-7 | TRBD2 | TRBV20-1 | CSAIDGRLTEQYF
TRBJ2-7 | NA | TRBV28 | CASRPRTVPYEQYF
TRBJ2-7 | TRBD2 | TRBV2 | CASRPGTSGGYEQYF
TRBJ2-7 | NA | TRBV5-1 | CASSAQGRRYEQYF
TRBJ2-3 | NA | TRBV27 | CASSFFGRYTDTQYF
TRBJ1-2 | NA | TRBV5-1 | CASRSQGDGYTF
TRBJ2-1 | TRBD2 | TRBV3-1/TRBV3-2 | CASSLGGGVEQFF
TRBJ2-5 | NA | TRBV3-1/TRBV3-2 | CASSQLPTETQYF
TRBJ1-2 | NA | TRBV21-1 | CASSIRRGAYGYTF
TRBJ1-1 | NA | TRBV18 | CASSPGLDTEAFF
TRBJ1-6 | TRBD1 | TRBV19 | CASSISDRASPLHF
TRBJ2-1 | TRBD2 | TRBV7-2 | CASSLGGLAGNEQFF
TRBJ1-2 | NA | TRBV29-1 | CSVEDPSYGYTF
TRBJ2-1 | TRBD2 | TRBV4-3 | CASSQEVLAGEIPSYNEQFF
TRBJ2-1 | TRBD1 | TRBV18 | CASSPTTGGPYNEQFF
TRBJ1-4 | NA | TRBV5-1 | CASSPRGGEKLFF
TRBJ2-3 | TRBD2 | TRBV9 | CASTRTSGGTDTQYF
TRBJ1-1 | NA | TRBV19 | CASSPRGRGVNTEAFF
TRBJ2-7 | TRBD2 | TRBV5-1 | CASSSILAGVSYEQYF
TRBJ2-3 | NA | TRBV9 | CASSLFTDTQYF
TRBJ1-2 | NA | TRBV14 | CASSQVRAGGYTF
TRBJ2-7 | NA | TRBV14 | CASSRDPMIYEQYF
TRBJ1-5 | NA | TRBV7-8 | CASSPSGGRSNQPQHF
TRBJ1-2 | NA | TRBV12-1 | CASSFWQHLNYGYTF
TRBJ1-1 | NA | TRBV4-3 | CASSQDLPVLRNTEAFF
TRBJ2-3 | TRBD1 | TRBV7-2 | CASSLYRGPKYTQYF
TRBJ2-1 | NA | TRBV29-1 | CSVEEMVHNEQFF
TRBJ2-7 | TRBD1 | TRBV6-5 | CASRLTGQIYEQYF
TRBJ1-1 | NA | TRBV5-4 | CASSLYWGTEAFF
TRBJ2-7 | TRBD2 | TRBV7-2 | CASSLVPSGGGSYEQYF
TRBJ2-5 | NA | TRBV14 | CASSPGGETQYF
TRBJ2-1 | TRBD2 | TRBV25-1 | CASSDPTGGRYNEQFF
TRBJ2-5 | NA | TRBV4-3 | CASSQGGISTETQYF
TRBJ2-2 | NA | TRBV10-3 | CAISVERGYTNTGELFF
TRBJ2-7 | NA | TRBV6-1 | CASSENTSYEQYF
TRBJ1-1 | NA | TRBV5-1 | CASSLGGLNTEAFF
TRBJ2-7 | NA | TRBV5-1 | CASSLNYEQYF
TRBJ1-4 | TRBD1 | TRBV7-2 | CASSWPGQGNEKLFF
TRBJ1-1 | NA | TRBV12-3/TRBV12-4 | CASSQTQRLEAFF
TRBJ2-5 | TRBD2 | TRBV5-1 | CASSLRSGMGETQYF
TRBJ1-1 | NA | TRBV19 | CASRGDRGTEAFF
TRBJ2-7 | TRBD1 | TRBV7-2 | CASRLPGQAWEQYF
TRBJ1-3 | NA | TRBV20-1 | CSASRVTSSGNTIYF
TRBJ2-7 | TRBD1 | TRBV6-2/TRBV6-3 | CASSYGDSREQYF
TRBJ2-2 | NA | TRBV24-1 | CATSDLGQGGSGELFF
TRBJ1-2 | NA | TRBV4-1 | CASSQGVTAYGYTF
TRBJ2-7 | NA | TRBV4-2 | CASSPTGVYYEQYF
TRBJ2-1 | TRBD2 | TRBV7-2 | CASSVRGGPLRYNEQFF
TRBJ1-1 | NA | TRBV5-1 | CASSVGTANTEAFF
TRBJ2-7 | NA | TRBV11-2 | CASSLGTSLFEQYF
TRBJ1-1 | NA | TRBV28 | CASSRRGGRDTEAFF
TRBJ2-3 | NA | TRBV28 | CASSLIGGSRPDTQYF
TRBJ2-5 | NA | TRBV2 | CASSEVIASQETQYF
TRBJ2-5 | TRBD2 | TRBV15 | CATSREKAGREDQETQYF
TRBJ1-1 | TRBD1 | TRBV27 | CASTKTGGDTEAFF